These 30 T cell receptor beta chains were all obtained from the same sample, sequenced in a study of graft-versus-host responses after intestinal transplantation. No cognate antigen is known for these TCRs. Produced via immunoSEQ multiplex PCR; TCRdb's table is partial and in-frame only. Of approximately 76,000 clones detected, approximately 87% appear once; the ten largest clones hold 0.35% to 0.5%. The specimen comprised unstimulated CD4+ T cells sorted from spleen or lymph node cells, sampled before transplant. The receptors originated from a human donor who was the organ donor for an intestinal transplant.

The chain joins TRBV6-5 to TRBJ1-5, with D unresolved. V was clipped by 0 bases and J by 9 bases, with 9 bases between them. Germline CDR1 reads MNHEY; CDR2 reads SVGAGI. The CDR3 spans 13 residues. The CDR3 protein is CASSYSPSGPQHF. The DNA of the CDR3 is TGTGCCAGCAGTTACTCGCCTTCCGGGCCCCAGCATTTT.

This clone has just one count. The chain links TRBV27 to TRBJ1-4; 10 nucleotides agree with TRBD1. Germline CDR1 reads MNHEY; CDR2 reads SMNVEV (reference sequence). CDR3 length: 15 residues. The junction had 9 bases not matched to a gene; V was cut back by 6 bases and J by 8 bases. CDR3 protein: CASREGQGYVEKLFF. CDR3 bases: TGTGCCAGCAGGGAGGGACAGGGGTACGTGGAAAAACTGTTTTTT.

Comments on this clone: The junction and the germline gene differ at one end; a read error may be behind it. The CDR3 region is CASSLNPLNSEAFF. In DNA, the CDR3 is TGTGCCAGCAGCTTAAACCCCCTGAACAGTGAAGCTTTCTTT. V is TRBV7-6 and J is TRBJ1-1; unclear D gene. Germline V gene data show CDR1 as SGHVS and CDR2 as FNYEAQ. The CDR3 spans 14 residues.

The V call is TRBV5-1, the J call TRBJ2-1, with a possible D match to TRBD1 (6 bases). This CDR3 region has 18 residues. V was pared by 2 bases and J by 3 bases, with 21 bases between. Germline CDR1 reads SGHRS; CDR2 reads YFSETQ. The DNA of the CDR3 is TGCGCCAGCAGCTTACAGTTGGAAAGGACAGACTTCTACAATGAGCAGTTCTTC. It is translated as CASSLQLERTDFYNEQFF.

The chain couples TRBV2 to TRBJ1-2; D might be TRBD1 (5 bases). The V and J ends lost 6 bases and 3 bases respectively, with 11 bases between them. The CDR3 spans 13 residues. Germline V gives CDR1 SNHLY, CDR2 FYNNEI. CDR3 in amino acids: CASSAQAYYGYTF. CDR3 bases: TGTGCCAGCAGCGCACAGGCCTACTATGGCTACACCTTC.

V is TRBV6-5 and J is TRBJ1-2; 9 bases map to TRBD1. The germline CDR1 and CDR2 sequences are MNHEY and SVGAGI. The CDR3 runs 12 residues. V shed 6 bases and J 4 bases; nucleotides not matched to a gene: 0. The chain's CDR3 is CASRTGGYGYTF. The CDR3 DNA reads TGTGCCAGCAGGACAGGGGGCTATGGCTACACCTTC.

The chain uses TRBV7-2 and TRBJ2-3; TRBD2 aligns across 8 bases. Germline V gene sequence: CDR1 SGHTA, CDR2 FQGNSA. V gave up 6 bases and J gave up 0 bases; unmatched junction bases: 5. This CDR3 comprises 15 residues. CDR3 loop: CASRERGSSTDTQYF. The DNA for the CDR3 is TGTGCCAGCAGAGAGCGGGGGAGTAGCACAGATACGCAGTATTTT.

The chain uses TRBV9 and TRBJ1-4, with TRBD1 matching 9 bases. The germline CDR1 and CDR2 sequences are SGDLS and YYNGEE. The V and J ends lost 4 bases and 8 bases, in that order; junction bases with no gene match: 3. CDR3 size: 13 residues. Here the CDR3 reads CASSPTGGEKLFF. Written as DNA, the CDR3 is TGTGCCAGCAGCCCCACAGGGGGCGAAAAACTGTTTTTT.

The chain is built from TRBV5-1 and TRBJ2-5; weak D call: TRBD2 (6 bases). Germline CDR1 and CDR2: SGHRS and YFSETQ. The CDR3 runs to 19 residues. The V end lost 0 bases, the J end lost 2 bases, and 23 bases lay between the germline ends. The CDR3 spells CASSLAPSGGGLTQETQYF. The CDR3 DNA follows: TGCGCCAGCAGCTTGGCGCCCAGTGGGGGAGGCTTGACACAAGAGACCCAGTACTTC. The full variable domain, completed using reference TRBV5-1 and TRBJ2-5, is KAGVTQTPRYLIKTRGQQVTLSCSPISGHRSVSWYQQTPGQGLQFLFEYFSETQRNKGNFPGRFSGRQFSNSRSEMNVSTLELGDSALYLCASSLAPSGGGLTQETQYFGPGTRLLVL.

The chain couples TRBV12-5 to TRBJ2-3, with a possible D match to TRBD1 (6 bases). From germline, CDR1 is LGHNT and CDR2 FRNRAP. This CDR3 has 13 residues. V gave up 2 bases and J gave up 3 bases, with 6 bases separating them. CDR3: CASGLTGTDTQYF. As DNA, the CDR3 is TGTGCTAGTGGTTTGACAGGGACAGATACGCAGTATTTT.

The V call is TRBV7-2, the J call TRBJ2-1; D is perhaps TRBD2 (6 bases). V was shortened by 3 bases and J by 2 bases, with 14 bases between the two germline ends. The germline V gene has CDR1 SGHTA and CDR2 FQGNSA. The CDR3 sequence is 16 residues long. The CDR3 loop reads CASSFIAVPAYNEQFF. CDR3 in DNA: TGTGCCAGCAGCTTCATAGCGGTACCCGCCTACAATGAGCAGTTCTTC.

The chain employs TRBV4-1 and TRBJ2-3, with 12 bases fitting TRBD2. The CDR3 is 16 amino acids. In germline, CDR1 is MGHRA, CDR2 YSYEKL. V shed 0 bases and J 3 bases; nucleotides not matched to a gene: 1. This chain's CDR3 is CASSQEGLAGTDTQYF. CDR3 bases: TGCGCCAGCAGCCAAGAAGGACTAGCGGGGACAGATACGCAGTATTTT.

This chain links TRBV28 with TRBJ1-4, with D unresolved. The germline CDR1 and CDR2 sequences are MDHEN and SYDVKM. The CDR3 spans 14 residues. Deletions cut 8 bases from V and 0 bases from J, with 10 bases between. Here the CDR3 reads CASCRDTTNEKLFF. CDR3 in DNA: TGTGCCAGCTGTCGGGATACAACTAATGAAAAACTGTTTTTT.

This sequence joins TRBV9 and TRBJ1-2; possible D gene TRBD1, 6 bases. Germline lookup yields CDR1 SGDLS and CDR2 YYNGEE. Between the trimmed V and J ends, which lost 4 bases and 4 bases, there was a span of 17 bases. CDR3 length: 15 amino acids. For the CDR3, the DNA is TGTGCCAGCAGCACATCAGGGGCGGTGAGCTATGGCTACACCTTC. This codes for CASSTSGAVSYGYTF.

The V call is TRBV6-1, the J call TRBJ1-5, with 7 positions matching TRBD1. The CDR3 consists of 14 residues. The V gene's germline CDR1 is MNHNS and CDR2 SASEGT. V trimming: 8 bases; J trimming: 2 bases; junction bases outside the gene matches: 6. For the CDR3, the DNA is TGTGCCAGCCCTAGACAGGGTGGCAATCAGCCCCAGCATTTT. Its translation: CASPRQGGNQPQHF.

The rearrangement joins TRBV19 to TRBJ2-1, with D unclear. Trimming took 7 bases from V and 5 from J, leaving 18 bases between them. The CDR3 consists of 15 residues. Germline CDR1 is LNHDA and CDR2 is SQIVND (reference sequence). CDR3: CASTLREIANNEQFF. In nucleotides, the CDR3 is TGTGCCAGTACTCTCCGTGAGATCGCAAACAATGAGCAGTTCTTC.

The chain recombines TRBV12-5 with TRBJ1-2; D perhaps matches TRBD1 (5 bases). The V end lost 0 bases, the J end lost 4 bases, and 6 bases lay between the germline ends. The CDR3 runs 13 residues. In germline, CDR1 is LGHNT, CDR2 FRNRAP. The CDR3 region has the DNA TGTGCTAGTGGTTTGGTTACAGGCTATGGCTACACCTTC. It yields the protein CASGLVTGYGYTF.

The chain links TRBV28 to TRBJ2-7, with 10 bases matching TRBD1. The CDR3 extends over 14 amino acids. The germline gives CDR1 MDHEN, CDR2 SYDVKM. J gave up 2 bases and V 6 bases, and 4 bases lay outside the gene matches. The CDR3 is CASRGQGDPYEQYV. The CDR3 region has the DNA TGTGCCAGCAGAGGACAGGGGGACCCCTACGAGCAGTACGTC.

The DNA of the CDR3 is TGTGCCAGCAGCTTAATCGCGGGGAAAGAGACCCAGTACTTC. Translation: CASSLIAGKETQYF. V usage is TRBV11-1 and J usage is TRBJ2-5; D possibly corresponds to TRBD2 (6 bases). There are 14 residues in the CDR3. The V gene lost 2 bases and the J gene lost 3 bases, with 10 bases spanning the gap. CDR1 and CDR2 from the germline V gene are SGHAT and FQDESV (reference sequence).

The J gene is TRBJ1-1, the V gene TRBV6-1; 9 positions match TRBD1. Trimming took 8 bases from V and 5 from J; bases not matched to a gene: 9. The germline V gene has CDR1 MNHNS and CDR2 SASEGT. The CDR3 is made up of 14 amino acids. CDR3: CASGRDRVITEAFF. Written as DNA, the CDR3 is TGTGCCAGCGGAAGGGACAGGGTTATAACTGAAGCTTTCTTT.

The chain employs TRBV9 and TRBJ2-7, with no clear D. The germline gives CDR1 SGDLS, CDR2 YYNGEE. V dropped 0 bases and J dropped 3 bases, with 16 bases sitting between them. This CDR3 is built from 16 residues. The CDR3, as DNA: TGTGCCAGCAGCGTAGGCCCGGAGTGGTGGAACTACGAGCAGTACGTC. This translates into CASSVGPEWWNYEQYV.

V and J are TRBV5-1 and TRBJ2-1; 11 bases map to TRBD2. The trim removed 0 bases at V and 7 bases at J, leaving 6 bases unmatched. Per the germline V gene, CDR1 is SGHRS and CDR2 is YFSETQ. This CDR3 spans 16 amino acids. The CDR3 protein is CASSLAEASGGNEQFF. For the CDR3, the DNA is TGCGCCAGCAGCTTGGCCGAAGCTAGCGGGGGGAATGAGCAGTTCTTC. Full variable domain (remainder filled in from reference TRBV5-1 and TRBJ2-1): KAGVTQTPRYLIKTRGQQVTLSCSPISGHRSVSWYQQTPGQGLQFLFEYFSETQRNKGNFPGRFSGRQFSNSRSEMNVSTLELGDSALYLCASSLAEASGGNEQFFGPGTRLTVL.

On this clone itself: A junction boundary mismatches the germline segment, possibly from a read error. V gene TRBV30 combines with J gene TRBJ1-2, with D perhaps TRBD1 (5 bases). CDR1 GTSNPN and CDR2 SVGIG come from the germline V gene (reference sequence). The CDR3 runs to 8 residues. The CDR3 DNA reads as TGTGCCTGGGGGACGGGGGGTTTC. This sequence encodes CAWGTGGF.

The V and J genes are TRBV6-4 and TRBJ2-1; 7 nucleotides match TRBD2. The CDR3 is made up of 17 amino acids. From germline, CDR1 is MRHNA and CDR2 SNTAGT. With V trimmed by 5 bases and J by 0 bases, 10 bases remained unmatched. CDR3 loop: CASSRDYPASSYNEQFF. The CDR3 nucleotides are TGTGCCAGCAGTCGGGACTATCCAGCCAGCTCCTACAATGAGCAGTTCTTC.

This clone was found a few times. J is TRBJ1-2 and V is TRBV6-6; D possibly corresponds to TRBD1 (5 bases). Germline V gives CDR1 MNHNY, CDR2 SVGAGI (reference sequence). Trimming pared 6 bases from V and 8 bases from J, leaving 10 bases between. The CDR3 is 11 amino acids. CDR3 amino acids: CASSFKGGYTF. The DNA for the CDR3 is TGTGCCAGCAGCTTTAAGGGGGGCTACACCTTC.

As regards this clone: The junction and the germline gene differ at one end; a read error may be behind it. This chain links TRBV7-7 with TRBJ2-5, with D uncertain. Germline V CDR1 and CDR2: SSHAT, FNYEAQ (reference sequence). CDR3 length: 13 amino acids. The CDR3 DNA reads TGTGCTAGCAGCTCCAGGAACCAAGAGACCCAGTACTTC. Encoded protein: CASSSRNQETQYF.

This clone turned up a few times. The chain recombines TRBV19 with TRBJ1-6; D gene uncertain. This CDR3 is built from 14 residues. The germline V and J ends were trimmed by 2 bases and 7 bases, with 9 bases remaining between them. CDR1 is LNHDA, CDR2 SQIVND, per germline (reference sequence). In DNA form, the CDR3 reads TGTGCCAGTAGTATATCCAGGCAGAATTCACCCCTCCACTTT. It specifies CASSISRQNSPLHF.

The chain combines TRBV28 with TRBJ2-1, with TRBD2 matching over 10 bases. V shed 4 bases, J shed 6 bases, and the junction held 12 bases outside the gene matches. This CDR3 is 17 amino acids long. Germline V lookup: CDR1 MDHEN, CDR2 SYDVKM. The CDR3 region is CASSSLAGARSGNEQFF. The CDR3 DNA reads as TGTGCCAGCAGTTCGCTAGCGGGGGCCCGGAGTGGCAATGAGCAGTTCTTC.

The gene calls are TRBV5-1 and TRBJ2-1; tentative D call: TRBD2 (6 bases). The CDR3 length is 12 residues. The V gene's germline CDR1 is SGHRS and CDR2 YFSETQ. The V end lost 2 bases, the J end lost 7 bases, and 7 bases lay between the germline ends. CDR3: CASSFSGNEQFF. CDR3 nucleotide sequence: TGCGCCAGCAGCTTTAGCGGAAATGAGCAGTTCTTC.

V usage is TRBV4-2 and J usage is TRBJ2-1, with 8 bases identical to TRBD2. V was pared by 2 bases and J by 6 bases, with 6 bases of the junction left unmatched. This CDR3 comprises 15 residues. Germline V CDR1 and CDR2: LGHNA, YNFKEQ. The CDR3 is CASSQLAGNSNEQFF. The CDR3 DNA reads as TGTGCCAGCAGCCAATTAGCGGGGAATAGCAATGAGCAGTTCTTC.